This entry lists 19 T cell receptor beta chains sequenced from one sample in a study of long-term antiretroviral therapy in people with HIV. Version v3.0 of the immunoSEQ assay ran at survey level. Data came from immunoSEQ multiplex PCR; TCRdb stores just in-frame clones and leaves some out. The table shows tens of thousands of clones, with 70% to 90% occurring only once. Sample: unsorted PBMCs, taken 2.2 years after starting antiretroviral therapy. Receptor source: a man aged 18 to 35 with HIV.

This chain links TRBV7-3 with TRBJ2-5, with 9 nucleotides matching TRBD2. V dropped 5 bases and J dropped 1; count of bases not matched to a gene: 5. CDR1 and CDR2 from the germline V gene are SGHTA and FQGTGA. This CDR3 has 15 amino acids. In DNA form, the CDR3 reads TGTGCCAGCAGCCGCCGCGGGGGGGCCCAAGAGACCCAGTACTTC. The encoded protein is CASSRRGGAQETQYF. Full variable domain (missing parts from reference TRBV7-3 and TRBJ2-5): GAGVSQTPSNKVTEKGKYVELRCDPISGHTALYWYRQSLGQGPEFLIYFQGTGAADDSGLPNDRFFAVRPEGSVSTLKIQRTERGDSAVYLCASSRRGGAQETQYFGPGTRLLVL.

V usage is TRBV27 and J usage is TRBJ2-7; 10 bases match TRBD1. V trimming: 4 bases; J trimming: 2 bases; junction bases outside the gene matches: 5. This CDR3 region has 15 residues. The V gene's germline CDR1 is MNHEY and CDR2 SMNVEV (reference sequence). In DNA form, the CDR3 reads TGTGCCAGCAGTTATCCGGGACAGGGGCCCTACGAGCAGTACTTC. It codes for CASSYPGQGPYEQYF.

The V gene is TRBV6-5, the J gene TRBJ2-7; no reliable D call. This CDR3 contains 13 residues. CDR1 is MNHEY and CDR2 is SVGAGI in the germline V gene. V was trimmed by 4 bases and J by 4 bases, leaving 11 bases between them. The CDR3 spells CASSSVTAYEQYF. The CDR3 DNA reads TGTGCCAGCAGTTCAGTGACCGCGTACGAGCAGTACTTC.

V and J are TRBV28 and TRBJ2-5; D not resolved. Germline values: CDR1 MDHEN, CDR2 SYDVKM. V was pared by 6 bases and J by 3 bases, with 20 bases between. CDR3 length equals 16 residues. This chain's CDR3 is CASSLEILGIKETQYF. CDR3 coding DNA: TGTGCCAGCAGCCTGGAAATTCTAGGGATAAAAGAGACCCAGTACTTC.

The chain carries TRBV11-2 and TRBJ2-1, with unresolved D. The CDR3 spans 13 residues. V gave up 0 bases and J gave up 6 bases, with 6 bases separating them. Germline CDR1 is SGHAT and CDR2 is FQNNGV. The CDR3 protein is CASSLEITNEQFF. For the CDR3, the DNA is TGTGCCAGCAGCTTAGAGATCACCAATGAGCAGTTCTTC.

The chain has TRBV6-5 and TRBJ1-6; 7 nucleotides agree with TRBD1. The CDR3 runs 15 residues. Germline lookup yields CDR1 MNHEY and CDR2 SVGAGI. Trimming cost V 6 bases and J 9 bases; bases outside gene matches: 11. The CDR3 DNA is TGTGCCAGCAGCCCCAGTCGACAGGGAAGTTCACCCCTCCACTTT. It codes for CASSPSRQGSSPLHF.

The rearrangement joins TRBV15 to TRBJ1-4, with TRBD1 matching over 8 bases. Germline CDR1 LNHNV, CDR2 YYDKDF (reference sequence). This CDR3 is built from 16 residues. J gave up 3 bases and V 2 bases, and 5 bases lay outside the gene matches. The CDR3 sequence is CATSRSRGLSNEKLFF. The CDR3 DNA sequence: TGTGCCACCAGCAGATCCAGGGGGCTATCTAATGAAAAACTGTTTTTT. The entire variable domain, with the rest obtained from reference TRBV15 and TRBJ1-4, is as follows: DAMVIQNPRYQVTQFGKPVTLSCSQTLNHNVMYWYQQKSSQAPKLLFHYYDKDFNNEADTPDNFQSRRPNTSFCFLDIRSPGLGDTAMYLCATSRSRGLSNEKLFFGSGTQLSVL.

A note on this clone: The germline gene is not matched at one end of the junction; a read error may be the cause. Other DNA sequences in this sample translate to the same CDR3. The rearrangement joins TRBV4-2 to TRBJ1-5; maybe TRBD1 (6 bases). CDR1 and CDR2 (germline): LGHNA, YNFKEQ. The length of the CDR3 is 16 residues. Here the CDR3 DNA reads TGTGCCAGCAGCCAAGATTTACAGGGACCCAATCAACCCCAGCATTTT. This translates into CASSQDLQGPNQPQHF.

The genes are TRBV10-3 and TRBJ2-1; 7 nucleotides align to TRBD2. The CDR3 runs to 15 residues. Losses at the gene ends were 4 bases for V and 7 bases for J; bases not matched to a gene: 10. CDR1 and CDR2 from the germline V gene are ENHRY and SYGVKD. CDR3 amino acids: CAISGGGRRSNEQFF. The DNA of the CDR3 is TGTGCCATCAGTGGGGGGGGGAGGAGGTCTAATGAGCAGTTCTTC.

CDR3 coding DNA: TGTGCCTGGGACCTGAACACTGAAGCTTTCTTT. Its translation: CAWDLNTEAFF. The chain has TRBV30 and TRBJ1-1, with unresolved D. The CDR3 sequence is 11 residues long. V lost 5 bases and J lost 0, with 4 bases in between. Germline V CDR1 and CDR2: GTSNPN, SVGIG (reference sequence).

This chain connects TRBV19 to TRBJ2-2; TRBD2 aligns across 8 bases. There are 17 residues in the CDR3. The J segment lost 2 bases and the V segment lost 0 bases, leaving 5 bases of the junction unmatched. Germline assignment: CDR1 LNHDA and CDR2 SQIVND (reference sequence). The DNA for the CDR3 is TGTGCCAGTAGTATAGACCCGACTAGCGCCAACACCGGGGAGCTGTTTTTT. Protein product: CASSIDPTSANTGELFF.

The J gene is TRBJ2-7, the V gene TRBV28; D perhaps matches TRBD2 (5 bases). Germline V gene data show CDR1 as MDHEN and CDR2 as SYDVKM. The CDR3 totals 11 residues. Trimming left V 7 bases short and J 3 bases short, with 7 bases between. CDR3 loop: CASNSDYEQYF. The CDR3 bases are TGTGCCAGCAATAGCGACTACGAGCAGTACTTC.

The V call is TRBV9, the J call TRBJ1-4, with TRBD1 matching over 9 bases. CDR1 and CDR2 from the germline V gene are SGDLS and YYNGEE. CDR3 length equals 15 residues. Germline trimming cut 3 bases from V and 4 bases from J; bases unmatched to any gene: 4. The CDR3 loop is CASSASGQGNEKLFF. The DNA for the CDR3 is TGTGCCAGCAGCGCCTCGGGACAGGGTAATGAAAAACTGTTTTTT.

This clone was observed once. This chain joins TRBV28 and TRBJ2-2; the D is unclear. Looked up from germline, CDR1 is MDHEN and CDR2 is SYDVKM. There are 16 residues in the CDR3. Trimming removed 7 bases from V and 6 bases from J, with 21 bases in between. The CDR3 is CASTPRSESQSGELFF. CDR3 coding DNA: TGTGCCAGCACCCCTCGGAGCGAGTCTCAGTCCGGGGAGCTGTTTTTT.

The rearrangement joins TRBV28 to TRBJ2-3; the D is unclear. CDR1 and CDR2 (germline): MDHEN, SYDVKM. Trimming took off 3 bases at V and 2 bases at J, with 9 bases between the two ends. The CDR3 is 14 amino acids. The CDR3 here is CASSFSVDTDTQYF. The CDR3 nucleotides read TGTGCCAGCAGTTTTAGTGTCGACACAGATACGCAGTATTTT.

This clone has only one observation. This chain links TRBV7-9 with TRBJ2-1, with 7 bases identical to TRBD1. The length of the CDR3 is 16 residues. Germline-derived CDR1 and CDR2 are SEHNR and FQNEAQ (reference sequence). V dropped 0 bases and J dropped 5; count of bases not matched to a gene: 7. CDR3 sequence: CASSLAKGQSDNEQFF. The CDR3 region has the DNA TGTGCCAGCAGCTTAGCGAAGGGACAGAGCGACAATGAGCAGTTCTTC.

For the CDR3, the DNA is TGTGCCAGCTCACCACGACAGAGTTCTAACTATGGCTACACCTTC. Its protein is CASSPRQSSNYGYTF. The rearrangement uses TRBV18 and TRBJ1-2; D perhaps matches TRBD1 (5 bases). Trimming removed 1 base from V and 0 bases from J, with 9 bases in between. This CDR3 region has 15 residues. Per germline, CDR1 KGHSH and CDR2 LQKENI.

The chain joins TRBV5-1 to TRBJ2-5; D remains ambiguous. The CDR3 covers 13 residues. V was pared by 0 bases and J by 5 bases, with 8 bases between. CDR1 and CDR2 (germline): SGHRS, YFSETQ. For the CDR3, the DNA is TGCGCCAGCAGCTTGGACGACGGGGAGACCCAGTACTTC. This encodes CASSLDDGETQYF.

The gene calls are TRBV4-1 and TRBJ2-5; the match to TRBD2 covers 8 bases. The germline gives CDR1 MGHRA, CDR2 YSYEKL. V gave up 0 bases and J gave up 5 bases; unmatched junction bases: 14. The CDR3 extends over 18 amino acids. CDR3 residues: CASSQDWGVAGPRETQYF. DNA of the CDR3: TGCGCCAGCAGCCAAGATTGGGGAGTAGCGGGGCCCCGGGAGACCCAGTACTTC.